This T cell receptor (beta chain) is drawn from a study of OX40 agonist ivuxolimab in advanced cancers. Overall study context: In three patients, partial responses were observed, one with hepatocellular carcinoma and two with cutaneous melanoma.

Assay: immunoSEQ multiplex PCR; the TCRdb copy retains only in-frame clones and omits some. The sample shows 95,000 or so clones, over 75% of them seen only once. The germline CDR1 and CDR2 sequences are SNHLY and FYNNEI. Trimming removed 7 bases at V and 3 bases at J, with 10 bases between. CDR3 length: 13 amino acids. Sequencing was performed on CD4+ or CD8+ T cells sorted from blood, taken in a trial of the OX40 agonist ivuxolimab. The source of this sequence is an adult with an advanced solid tumor such as melanoma, head and neck, liver or kidney cancer. The chain is built from TRBV2 and TRBJ2-1, with D perhaps TRBD1 (6 bases). Here the CDR3 reads CASKPGHYNEQFF. CDR3 DNA: TGTGCCAGCAAACCGGGACACTACAATGAGCAGTTCTTC.